A selection of T cell receptor beta chains follows, all from one sample in a study of blood T cell repertoires in COVID-19. The data were produced by immunoSEQ multiplex PCR, yet TCRdb's version contains in-frame clones alone and is incomplete. The sample has roughly 230,000 clones; more than 65% are singletons. The sample consisted of PBMCs or T cells enriched from blood (not recorded which). These TCRs come from a man in his fifties or sixties who had recovered from COVID-19. Each CDR3 is given with its conserved first and last residue. Each record gives: J gene, clone size, D gene, V gene, CDR3 protein, CDR3 DNA. The D gene is left open where the match is weak. Where a row states a size, it is once, few, many or the class of an expanded clone; other rows omit it.

J gene: TRBJ1-1; clone size: .; D gene: .; V gene: TRBV7-8; CDR3 protein: CASSLGSVRGAVNTEAFF; CDR3 DNA: TGTGCCAGCAGCTTAGGTTCTGTTCGGGGGGCCGTGAACACTGAAGCTTTCTTT
J gene: TRBJ1-1; clone size: .; D gene: .; V gene: TRBV5-4; CDR3 protein: CASSGGFSEAFF; CDR3 DNA: TGTGCCAGCAGCGGGGGGTTTTCTGAAGCTTTCTTT
J gene: TRBJ1-6; clone size: once; D gene: .; V gene: TRBV19; CDR3 protein: CASSTPGQLDNSPLHF; CDR3 DNA: TGTGCCAGTAGTACGCCAGGACAGCTTGATAATTCACCCCTCCACTTT
J gene: TRBJ2-1; clone size: many; D gene: .; V gene: TRBV11-3; CDR3 protein: CASSLGAGYNEQFF; CDR3 DNA: TGTGCCAGCAGCCTAGGTGCGGGCTACAATGAGCAGTTCTTC
J gene: TRBJ1-1; clone size: .; D gene: .; V gene: TRBV7-2; CDR3 protein: CASSFQGGVTEAFF; CDR3 DNA: TGTGCCAGCAGCTTCCAGGGTGGGGTCACTGAAGCTTTCTTT
J gene: TRBJ2-3; clone size: once; D gene: .; V gene: TRBV6-2/TRBV6-3; CDR3 protein: CASSYTVPLRVTDTQYF; CDR3 DNA: TGTGCCAGCAGTTACACGGTACCGTTACGGGTTACAGATACGCAGTATTTT
J gene: TRBJ2-1; clone size: .; D gene: .; V gene: TRBV12-3/TRBV12-4; CDR3 protein: CASRDSNYNEQFF; CDR3 DNA: TGTGCCAGCCGGGACTCTAACTACAATGAGCAGTTCTTC
J gene: TRBJ1-2; clone size: .; D gene: TRBD1; V gene: TRBV15; CDR3 protein: CATSRDRGDRGYGYTF; CDR3 DNA: TGTGCCACCAGCAGAGATCGGGGGGACAGGGGATATGGCTACACCTTC
J gene: TRBJ2-3; clone size: .; D gene: TRBD2; V gene: TRBV24-1; CDR3 protein: CATSGGGGTDTQYF; CDR3 DNA: TGTGCCACCAGTGGCGGGGGAGGCACAGATACGCAGTATTTT
J gene: TRBJ1-2; clone size: .; D gene: .; V gene: TRBV7-9; CDR3 protein: CASSLGFLVGYGYTF; CDR3 DNA: TGTGCCAGCAGCCTCGGGTTTTTGGTAGGCTATGGCTACACCTTC
J gene: TRBJ2-2; clone size: .; D gene: .; V gene: TRBV7-6; CDR3 protein: CATSVGHSNTGELFF; CDR3 DNA: TGTGCCACCTCCGTAGGACACTCGAACACCGGGGAGCTGTTTTTT
J gene: TRBJ1-5; clone size: .; D gene: .; V gene: TRBV7-2; CDR3 protein: CASSEERNQPQHF; CDR3 DNA: TGTGCCAGCAGCGAGGAGAGGAATCAGCCCCAGCATTTT
J gene: TRBJ1-2; clone size: .; D gene: .; V gene: TRBV3-1/TRBV3-2; CDR3 protein: CASSQDEWPAGTNYGYTF; CDR3 DNA: TGTGCCAGCAGCCAAGATGAATGGCCTGCCGGGACTAACTATGGCTACACCTTC
J gene: TRBJ1-4; clone size: .; D gene: .; V gene: TRBV5-1; CDR3 protein: CASSLYYATNEKLFF; CDR3 DNA: TGCGCCAGCAGCCTTTATTATGCAACTAATGAAAAACTGTTTTTT
J gene: TRBJ2-2; clone size: .; D gene: .; V gene: TRBV11-2; CDR3 protein: CASSARGQSTGELFF; CDR3 DNA: TGTGCCAGCAGCGCGAGGGGACAATCCACCGGGGAGCTGTTTTTT
J gene: TRBJ2-1; clone size: .; D gene: TRBD2; V gene: TRBV7-2; CDR3 protein: CASSLVGTSGRDNEQFF; CDR3 DNA: TGTGCCAGCAGCTTAGTGGGAACTAGCGGGAGGGACAATGAGCAGTTCTTC
J gene: TRBJ2-7; clone size: .; D gene: TRBD1; V gene: TRBV4-2; CDR3 protein: CASSQKDRWEQYF; CDR3 DNA: TGTGCCAGCAGCCAAAAGGACAGGTGGGAGCAGTACTTC
J gene: TRBJ2-3; clone size: .; D gene: TRBD1; V gene: TRBV5-1; CDR3 protein: CASSSGQGGPDTQYF; CDR3 DNA: TGCGCCAGCAGCTCAGGACAGGGAGGTCCAGATACGCAGTATTTT
J gene: TRBJ2-7; clone size: once; D gene: TRBD1; V gene: TRBV28; CDR3 protein: CASSFIRGQSSYEQYF; CDR3 DNA: TGTGCCAGCAGTTTTATCAGGGGGCAGTCCTCCTACGAGCAGTACTTC
J gene: TRBJ1-5; clone size: .; D gene: TRBD1; V gene: TRBV3-1/TRBV3-2; CDR3 protein: CASSQAGTGYQPQHF; CDR3 DNA: TGTGCCAGCAGCCAAGCCGGGACAGGGTATCAGCCCCAGCATTTT
J gene: TRBJ2-3; clone size: .; D gene: TRBD2; V gene: TRBV24-1; CDR3 protein: CATSDSRLAGVGDTQYF; CDR3 DNA: TGTGCCACCAGTGATTCCCGACTAGCGGGGGTCGGAGATACGCAGTATTTT
J gene: TRBJ1-1; clone size: once; D gene: TRBD1; V gene: TRBV7-2; CDR3 protein: CASSARQGVGTEAFF; CDR3 DNA: TGTGCCAGCAGCGCCAGACAGGGGGTGGGTACTGAAGCTTTCTTT
J gene: TRBJ1-3; clone size: .; D gene: .; V gene: TRBV29-1; CDR3 protein: CSVGGSGNTIYF; CDR3 DNA: TGCAGCGTCGGGGGTTCTGGAAACACCATATATTTT
J gene: TRBJ2-7; clone size: .; D gene: TRBD2; V gene: TRBV5-6; CDR3 protein: CASSLEGTSGVYEQYF; CDR3 DNA: TGTGCCAGCAGCTTGGAAGGGACTAGCGGCGTTTACGAGCAGTACTTC
J gene: TRBJ1-2; clone size: few; D gene: .; V gene: TRBV30; CDR3 protein: CAWRTDYGYTF; CDR3 DNA: TGTGCCTGGAGGACTGACTATGGCTACACCTTC
J gene: TRBJ2-7; clone size: .; D gene: .; V gene: TRBV5-4; CDR3 protein: CASSFRYYEQYF; CDR3 DNA: TGTGCCAGCAGCTTCAGGTACTACGAGCAGTACTTC
J gene: TRBJ2-5; clone size: .; D gene: TRBD2; V gene: TRBV15; CDR3 protein: CATSRASGGQETQYF; CDR3 DNA: TGTGCCACCAGCAGAGCCAGCGGGGGCCAAGAGACCCAGTACTTC
J gene: TRBJ1-5; clone size: .; D gene: .; V gene: TRBV7-2; CDR3 protein: CASSPGHHSNQPQHF; CDR3 DNA: TGTGCCAGCAGCCCCGGACACCATAGCAATCAGCCCCAGCATTTT
J gene: TRBJ2-7; clone size: few; D gene: .; V gene: TRBV6-2/TRBV6-3; CDR3 protein: CASSPSGLNYEQYF; CDR3 DNA: TGTGCCAGCAGTCCATCTGGGCTGAACTACGAGCAGTACTTC
J gene: TRBJ2-6; clone size: .; D gene: .; V gene: TRBV9; CDR3 protein: CASSRSTLTGAGANVLTF; CDR3 DNA: TGTGCCAGCAGCCGATCTACCCTAACAGGAGCTGGGGCCAACGTCCTGACTTTC
J gene: TRBJ2-7; clone size: many; D gene: TRBD2; V gene: TRBV5-1; CDR3 protein: CASSLLGAGSSYEQYF; CDR3 DNA: TGCGCCAGCAGCTTGTTGGGAGCGGGGAGCTCCTACGAGCAGTACTTC
J gene: TRBJ1-5; clone size: .; D gene: .; V gene: TRBV19; CDR3 protein: CASNTGFREPQHF; CDR3 DNA: TGTGCCAGTAATACAGGGTTCAGGGAGCCCCAGCATTTT
J gene: TRBJ1-4; clone size: few; D gene: .; V gene: TRBV9; CDR3 protein: CASSARGGTPTNEKLFF; CDR3 DNA: TGTGCCAGCAGCGCCCGAGGGGGAACCCCAACTAATGAAAAACTGTTTTTT
J gene: TRBJ2-2; clone size: .; D gene: .; V gene: TRBV6-1; CDR3 protein: CASSETWRELFF; CDR3 DNA: TGTGCCAGCAGTGAAACATGGCGGGAGCTGTTTTTT
J gene: TRBJ2-1; clone size: few; D gene: .; V gene: TRBV11-3; CDR3 protein: CASSLRLYNEQFF; CDR3 DNA: TGTGCCAGCAGCTTGCGACTCTATAATGAGCAGTTCTTC
J gene: TRBJ2-1; clone size: .; D gene: TRBD1; V gene: TRBV9; CDR3 protein: CASSVTTGSQDNEQFF; CDR3 DNA: TGTGCCAGCAGCGTTACGACAGGGAGCCAGGACAATGAGCAGTTCTTC
J gene: TRBJ2-3; clone size: .; D gene: TRBD2; V gene: TRBV13; CDR3 protein: CASSLYPSGERTQYF; CDR3 DNA: TGTGCCAGCAGCTTATATCCTAGCGGGGAGCGTACGCAGTATTTT
J gene: TRBJ1-5; clone size: once; D gene: .; V gene: TRBV21-1; CDR3 protein: CASSNAKRGNQPQHF; CDR3 DNA: TGTGCCAGCAGCAACGCGAAGAGGGGCAATCAGCCCCAGCATTTT
J gene: TRBJ2-2; clone size: .; D gene: .; V gene: TRBV7-9; CDR3 protein: CASSEGWGLPNTGELFF; CDR3 DNA: TGTGCCAGCAGCGAAGGCTGGGGACTCCCGAACACCGGGGAGCTGTTTTTT
J gene: TRBJ1-6; clone size: .; D gene: .; V gene: TRBV11-2; CDR3 protein: CASSLGVQVNSPLHF; CDR3 DNA: TGTGCCAGCAGCTTAGGGGTTCAGGTTAATTCACCCCTCCACTTT
J gene: TRBJ1-1; clone size: .; D gene: .; V gene: TRBV29-1; CDR3 protein: CSVEEGGGAAEAFF; CDR3 DNA: TGCAGCGTTGAAGAAGGGGGTGGTGCGGCTGAAGCTTTCTTT
J gene: TRBJ1-4; clone size: .; D gene: .; V gene: TRBV29-1; CDR3 protein: CSVLPGGKIEKLFF; CDR3 DNA: TGCAGCGTTCTACCAGGAGGGAAGATTGAAAAACTGTTTTTT
J gene: TRBJ2-1; clone size: .; D gene: TRBD2; V gene: TRBV9; CDR3 protein: CASSIRTSGSGDEQFF; CDR3 DNA: TGTGCCAGCAGCATACGGACTAGCGGGAGTGGAGATGAGCAGTTCTTC
J gene: TRBJ2-3; clone size: few; D gene: TRBD1; V gene: TRBV19; CDR3 protein: CASSSQGQEGQYF; CDR3 DNA: TGTGCCAGTAGTAGCCAGGGACAGGAGGGGCAGTATTTT
J gene: TRBJ1-3; clone size: .; D gene: .; V gene: TRBV23-1; CDR3 protein: CASSQSEQGDGNTIYF; CDR3 DNA: TGCGCCAGCAGTCAATCGGAACAGGGCGACGGGAACACCATATATTTT
J gene: TRBJ1-5; clone size: .; D gene: .; V gene: TRBV28; CDR3 protein: CASIPVDYSNQPQHF; CDR3 DNA: TGTGCCAGCATCCCGGTAGATTATAGCAATCAGCCCCAGCATTTT
J gene: TRBJ1-4; clone size: once; D gene: .; V gene: TRBV20-1; CDR3 protein: CSANSGTHFF; CDR3 DNA: TGCAGTGCTAACTCCGGGACACATTTTTTT
J gene: TRBJ2-7; clone size: .; D gene: .; V gene: TRBV6-2/TRBV6-3; CDR3 protein: CASSSPAERMPYEQYF; CDR3 DNA: TGTGCCAGCAGTTCCCCGGCCGAGAGGATGCCCTACGAGCAGTACTTC
J gene: TRBJ2-1; clone size: once; D gene: TRBD2; V gene: TRBV11-3; CDR3 protein: CASSSAGVGSYNEQFF; CDR3 DNA: TGTGCCAGCAGCTCAGCGGGAGTCGGCTCCTACAATGAGCAGTTCTTC
J gene: TRBJ2-7; clone size: .; D gene: .; V gene: TRBV3-1/TRBV3-2; CDR3 protein: CAGGGPKRNEQYF; CDR3 DNA: TGTGCCGGTGGAGGTCCCAAACGAAACGAGCAGTACTTC
J gene: TRBJ2-4; clone size: .; D gene: TRBD1; V gene: TRBV5-1; CDR3 protein: CASSSRQGGVGIQYF; CDR3 DNA: TGCGCCAGCAGCTCCCGACAGGGTGGGGTGGGCATTCAGTACTTC
J gene: TRBJ2-7; clone size: .; D gene: .; V gene: TRBV10-3; CDR3 protein: CAISKGESYEQYF; CDR3 DNA: TGTGCCATCAGTAAGGGGGAGTCATACGAGCAGTACTTC
J gene: TRBJ2-7; clone size: .; D gene: TRBD2; V gene: TRBV7-8; CDR3 protein: CASSFGGGAYEQYF; CDR3 DNA: TGTGCCAGCAGCTTTGGTGGGGGGGCCTACGAGCAGTACTTC
J gene: TRBJ2-7; clone size: .; D gene: TRBD2; V gene: TRBV10-2; CDR3 protein: CASSPGLAGGPREQYF; CDR3 DNA: TGCGCCAGCAGTCCGGGACTAGCGGGAGGGCCCAGGGAGCAGTACTTC